This T cell receptor (beta chain) was sequenced during a study of shared clonotypes between healthy human individuals. On the study more broadly: Ranging from 18 to 49 in age, donors were two women and a few men. General study findings and limits: Generation probability values for non-shared clonotypes were lower than those for clonotypes shared by all four donors.

Germline lookup yields CDR1 LGHNA and CDR2 YNFKEQ. The CDR3 consists of 16 residues. The ends lost 4 bases at V and 4 bases at J; junction bases unmatched: 12. Every subset's genomic DNA went evenly onto several immunoSEQ plates. This table comes from immunoSEQ multiplex PCR, and its TCRdb copy is limited to in-frame clones, with some not included. The sample has 1,400,000 or so clones, roughly 98.5% seen once. Comments on this clone: Its antigen is undetermined.

The sample consisted of naive CD4+ T cells sorted from blood. Subset: CD45RA+ positively selected. The V and J genes are TRBV4-2 and TRBJ2-7; 8 nucleotides line up with TRBD2. This TCR came from a man between 25 and 39 years old in good health. The chain's CDR3 is CASSPTAGVTGYEQYF. The CDR3 nucleotides read TGTGCCAGCAGCCCTACAGCGGGAGTCACAGGGTACGAGCAGTACTTC.